This T cell receptor (beta chain) came from a study of blood T cells in healthy people across ages. Broader study findings: With naive T cell percentage, TCR beta diversity showed a strong correlation. The donors' CMV status was not determined, possibly confounding changes in expanded clonotypes.

Donors ranged from about 6 to 90 years old and were healthy Caucasians in Russia. Researchers collected 7.5 to 10 milliliters of peripheral blood from every single donor. Germline CDR1 is GTSNPN and CDR2 is SVGIG (reference sequence). This CDR3 spans 13 amino acids. PCR was performed a second time for roughly 7 to 12 cycles using a sample-barcoded 5' primer and a J-beta primer mix. From the 5' RACE reads, TCRdb called clonotypes with MiXCR, one entry per CDR3 protein. The sample gives 1.5 million to 2 million distinct CDR3 sequences, roughly 27% of which show up once; roughly 8.2% is in the top ten. This clonotype has a handful of counts. Its target is not known. One end of the junction fails to match germline, which may point to a read error.

Sequencing used blood. The TCR was taken from a woman in her thirties in good health. V is TRBV30 and J is TRBJ2-1; 8 positions match TRBD2. For the CDR3, the DNA is TGTGCCGGGAGCGGGAGTGAGTACAATGAGCAGTTCTTC. Its protein product is CAGSGSEYNEQFF.